The subject of this entry is one T cell receptor beta chain. Its antigen is unidentified. CDR1 is SGHRS and CDR2 is YFSETQ in the germline V gene. J gave up 3 bases and V 4 bases, and 5 bases lay outside the gene matches. The CDR3 runs to 14 residues. Presence of unique molecular identifiers characterized the TCR beta cDNA libraries. Each CDR3 protein is one row after TCRdb ran MiXCR on the PCR reads. Among approximately 440,000 distinct CDR3 sequences listed, over 35% were seen once. This specimen comes from a study of post-analysis software for immune sequencing data. General study results and limits: There were roughly 5 TRBV segments more frequent in patients than controls, and TRBV5-6, TRBV5-1 and TRBV20-1 were among them.

Sequencing used blood. The chain joins TRBV5-1 to TRBJ1-1; TRBD1 agrees at 8 bases. This TCR was recovered from a girl aged 10-17 years with multiple sclerosis. CDR3 bases: TGCGCCAGCAGCCCCGGACAGGGTGACACTGAAGCTTTCTTT. Protein: CASSPGQGDTEAFF.